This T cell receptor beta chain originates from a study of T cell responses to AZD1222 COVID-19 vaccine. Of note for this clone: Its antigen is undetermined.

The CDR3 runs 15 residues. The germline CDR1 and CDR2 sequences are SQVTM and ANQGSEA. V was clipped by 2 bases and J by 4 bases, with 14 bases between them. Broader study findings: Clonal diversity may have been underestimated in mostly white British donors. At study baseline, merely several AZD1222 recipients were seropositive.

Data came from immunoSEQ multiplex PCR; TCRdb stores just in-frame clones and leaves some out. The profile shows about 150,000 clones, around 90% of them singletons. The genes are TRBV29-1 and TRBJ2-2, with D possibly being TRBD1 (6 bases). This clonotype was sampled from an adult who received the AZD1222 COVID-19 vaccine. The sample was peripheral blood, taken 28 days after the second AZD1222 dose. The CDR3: CSVETGRGITGELFF. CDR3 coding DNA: TGCAGCGTTGAAACGGGCAGGGGCATCACCGGGGAGCTGTTTTTT.